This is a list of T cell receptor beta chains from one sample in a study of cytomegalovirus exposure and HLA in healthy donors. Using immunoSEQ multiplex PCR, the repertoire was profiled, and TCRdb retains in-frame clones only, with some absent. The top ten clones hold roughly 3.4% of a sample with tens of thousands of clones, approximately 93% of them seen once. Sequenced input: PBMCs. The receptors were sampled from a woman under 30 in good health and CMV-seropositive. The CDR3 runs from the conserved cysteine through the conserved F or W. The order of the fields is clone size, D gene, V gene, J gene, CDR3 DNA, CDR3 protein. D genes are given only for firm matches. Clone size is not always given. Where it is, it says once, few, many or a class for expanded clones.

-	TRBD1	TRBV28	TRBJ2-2	TGTGCCAGTTCGCCGGGACAGGGAACCGGGGAGCTGTTTTTT	CASSPGQGTGELFF
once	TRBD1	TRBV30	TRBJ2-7	TGTGCCTGGAGTGGGGCCGACGGGACAGGGATTCGTCTTAGGCAGTACTTC	CAWSGADGTGIRLRQYF
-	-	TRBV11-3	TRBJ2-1	TGTGCCAGCGACGCATTTAGGGGAGGGGGCAATGAGCAGTTCTTC	CASDAFRGGGNEQFF
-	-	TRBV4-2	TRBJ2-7	TGTGCCAGCAGCCAAGAATACGCTAACTCCTACGAGCAGTACTTC	CASSQEYANSYEQYF
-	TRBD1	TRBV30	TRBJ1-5	TGTGCCTGGAGCACCCACGCCACAGGGGGCGATCAGCCCCAGCATTTT	CAWSTHATGGDQPQHF
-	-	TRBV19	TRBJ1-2	TGTGCCAGTAGTAAGACCTACCGACAGACCCTCTATGGCTACACCTTC	CASSKTYRQTLYGYTF
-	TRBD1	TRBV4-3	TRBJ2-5	TGCGCCAGCAGCCAAGTTACCGGGACAGGGGTCAAGACCCAGTACTTC	CASSQVTGTGVKTQYF
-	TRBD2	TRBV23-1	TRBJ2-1	TGCGCCAGGGGGACTAGCGGGAAACCTTCCCCCGATGAGCAGTTCTTC	CARGTSGKPSPDEQFF
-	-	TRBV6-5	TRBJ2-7	TGTGCCAGCAGGCCTCCTGGCCTCTCCTACGAGCAGTACTTC	CASRPPGLSYEQYF
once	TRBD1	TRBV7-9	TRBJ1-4	TGTGCCAGCAGCTTGACCGACAGGGTTAGTGAAAAACTGTTTTTT	CASSLTDRVSEKLFF
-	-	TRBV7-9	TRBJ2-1	TGTGCCAGCATCCTTTTGCGCGACCGGGAGTTCTTC	CASILLRDREFF
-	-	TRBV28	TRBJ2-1	TGTGCCAGCAGTTTTTTGGCTAGCCGAAGCTCCTACAATGAGCAGTTCTTC	CASSFLASRSSYNEQFF
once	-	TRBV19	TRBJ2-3	TGTGCCAGTAGGGCTAGCGCAGGCACAGATACGCAGTATTTT	CASRASAGTDTQYF
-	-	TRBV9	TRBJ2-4	TGTGCCAGCAGCGTAGACGGGTCCAAAGCCAAAAACATTCAGTACTTC	CASSVDGSKAKNIQYF
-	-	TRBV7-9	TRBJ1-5	TGTGCCAGCAGCTTAGAGGGGTGGCCCCAGCATTTT	CASSLEGWPQHF
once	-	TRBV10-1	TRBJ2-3	TGCGCCAGCAGTGAGTCGGGGCTCTACAGCACAGATACGCAGTATTTT	CASSESGLYSTDTQYF
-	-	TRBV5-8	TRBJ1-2	TGTGCCAGCAGCTTGGTCCTCTATGGCTACACCTTC	CASSLVLYGYTF
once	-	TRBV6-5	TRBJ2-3	TGTGCCAGCAGTTCGATGGACATCCGGACAGATACGCAGTATTTT	CASSSMDIRTDTQYF
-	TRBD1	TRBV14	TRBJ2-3	TGTGCCAGCAGCCAAGTGGAAGGACAGGGATCAGATACGCAGTATTTT	CASSQVEGQGSDTQYF
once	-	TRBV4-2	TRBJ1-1	TGTGCCAGCAGCCAGGGACAACAGGTCGGGGTACAGGATGAAGCTTTCTTT	CASSQGQQVGVQDEAFF
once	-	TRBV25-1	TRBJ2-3	TGTGCCAGCAGTCCATACGGCGGGGGCATCGATACGCAGTATTTT	CASSPYGGGIDTQYF
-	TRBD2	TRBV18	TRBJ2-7	TGTGCCAGCTCACCCCCCGGGGGGTACGAGCAGTACTTC	CASSPPGGYEQYF